This T cell receptor beta chain was identified during a study of T cells in Graves' hyperthyroidism and ophthalmopathy. This clonotype was recorded many times. The CDR3 totals 14 residues. The germline V gene encodes CDR1 MDHEN and CDR2 SYDVKM. The V and J ends lost 7 bases and 4 bases respectively, with 11 bases between them. RNA transcripts gave rise to amplified TCR beta CDR3 regions. TCR CDR3 regions were first amplified by RT-PCR with HTBI primers. TCRdb ran MiXCR on the multiplex PCR reads and lists one entry per CDR3 protein. This sample yields some 250,000 distinct CDR3 sequences, of which about 14% are seen a single time; roughly 13% belongs to the top ten. Newly diagnosed patients aged 18 to 65 had hyperthyroidism of under 2 months' duration. Researchers barred patients who had uncontrolled infection, other autoimmune disease, pregnancy or lactation.

The chain carries TRBV28 and TRBJ1-6; no clear D. The sequenced material came from blood. This TCR was sampled from a woman aged 40 to 50 with Graves' hyperthyroidism that later progressed to Graves' ophthalmopathy. The CDR3 nucleotides are TGTGCCAGCACCCCGGAGAGATATAATTCACCCCTCCACTTT. Protein: CASTPERYNSPLHF.